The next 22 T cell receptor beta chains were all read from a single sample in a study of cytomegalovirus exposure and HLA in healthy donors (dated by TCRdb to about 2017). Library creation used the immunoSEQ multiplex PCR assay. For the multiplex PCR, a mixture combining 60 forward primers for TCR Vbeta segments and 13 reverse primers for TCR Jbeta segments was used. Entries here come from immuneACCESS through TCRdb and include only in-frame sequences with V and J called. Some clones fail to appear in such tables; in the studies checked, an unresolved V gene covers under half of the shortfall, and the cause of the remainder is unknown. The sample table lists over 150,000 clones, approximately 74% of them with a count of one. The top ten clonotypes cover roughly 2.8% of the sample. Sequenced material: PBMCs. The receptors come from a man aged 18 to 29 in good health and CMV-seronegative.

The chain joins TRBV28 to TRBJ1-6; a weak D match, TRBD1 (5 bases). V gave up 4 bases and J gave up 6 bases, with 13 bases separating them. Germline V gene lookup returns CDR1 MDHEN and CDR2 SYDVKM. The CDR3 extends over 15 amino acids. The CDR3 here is CASSSRTLTNSPLHF. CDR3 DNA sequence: TGTGCCAGCAGTTCTAGGACATTAACTAATTCACCCCTCCACTTT.

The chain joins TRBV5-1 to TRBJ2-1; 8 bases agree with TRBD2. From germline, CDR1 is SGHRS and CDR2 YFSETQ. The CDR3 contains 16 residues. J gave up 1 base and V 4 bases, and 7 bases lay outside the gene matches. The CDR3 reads CASSLDGGASYNEQFF. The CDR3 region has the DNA TGCGCCAGCAGCCTAGACGGGGGGGCTTCCTACAATGAGCAGTTCTTC.

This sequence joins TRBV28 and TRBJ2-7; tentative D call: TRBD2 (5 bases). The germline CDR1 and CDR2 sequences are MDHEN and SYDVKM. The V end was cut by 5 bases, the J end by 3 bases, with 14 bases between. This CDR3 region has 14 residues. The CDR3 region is CASSPRQGGYEQYV. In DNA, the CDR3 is TGTGCCAGCAGTCCACGACAAGGAGGCTACGAGCAGTACGTC.

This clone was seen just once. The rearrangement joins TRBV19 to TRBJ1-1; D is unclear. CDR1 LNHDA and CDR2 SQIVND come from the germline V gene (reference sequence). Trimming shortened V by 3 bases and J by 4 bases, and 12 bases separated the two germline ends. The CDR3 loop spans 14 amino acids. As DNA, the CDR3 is TGTGCCAGTAGTATCTTGTTTTCGGGCACTGAAGCTTTCTTT. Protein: CASSILFSGTEAFF.

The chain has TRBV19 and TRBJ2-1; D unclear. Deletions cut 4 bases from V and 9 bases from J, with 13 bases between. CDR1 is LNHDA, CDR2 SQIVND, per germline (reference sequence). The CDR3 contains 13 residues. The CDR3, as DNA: TGTGCCAGTAGTACCCGTCTAGTTATTGAGCAGTTCTTC. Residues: CASSTRLVIEQFF.

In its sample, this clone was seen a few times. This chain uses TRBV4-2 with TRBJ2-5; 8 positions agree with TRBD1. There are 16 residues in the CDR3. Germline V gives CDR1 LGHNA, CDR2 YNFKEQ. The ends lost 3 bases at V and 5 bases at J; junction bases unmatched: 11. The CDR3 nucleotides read TGTGCCAGCAGCCATAACCGGGACAGGATGCACGAGACCCAGTACTTC. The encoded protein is CASSHNRDRMHETQYF.

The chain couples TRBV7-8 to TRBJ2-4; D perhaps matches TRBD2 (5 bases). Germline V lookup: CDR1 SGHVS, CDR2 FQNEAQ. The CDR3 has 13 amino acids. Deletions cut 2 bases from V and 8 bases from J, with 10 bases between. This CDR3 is CASSLLPEDIQYF. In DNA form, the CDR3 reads TGTGCCAGCAGCTTACTCCCGGAGGACATTCAGTACTTC.

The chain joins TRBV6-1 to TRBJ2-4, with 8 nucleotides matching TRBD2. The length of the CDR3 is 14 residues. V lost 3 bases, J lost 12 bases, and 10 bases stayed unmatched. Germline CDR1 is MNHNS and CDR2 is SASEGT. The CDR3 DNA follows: TGTGCCAGCAGTGAGGGTAGCGGGGAGGGCAGTCAGTACTTC. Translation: CASSEGSGEGSQYF.

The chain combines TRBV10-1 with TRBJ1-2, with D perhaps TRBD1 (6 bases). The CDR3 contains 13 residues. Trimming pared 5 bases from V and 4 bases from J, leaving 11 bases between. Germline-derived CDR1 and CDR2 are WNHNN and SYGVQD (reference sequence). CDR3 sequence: CASSPGHLYGYTF. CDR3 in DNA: TGCGCCAGCAGTCCGGGACATCTCTATGGCTACACCTTC.

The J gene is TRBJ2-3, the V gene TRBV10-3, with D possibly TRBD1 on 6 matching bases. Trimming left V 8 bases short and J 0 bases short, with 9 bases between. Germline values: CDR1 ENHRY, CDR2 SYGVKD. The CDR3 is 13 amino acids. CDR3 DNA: TGTGCCATCGAGGGGGAGAGCACAGATACGCAGTATTTT. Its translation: CAIEGESTDTQYF.

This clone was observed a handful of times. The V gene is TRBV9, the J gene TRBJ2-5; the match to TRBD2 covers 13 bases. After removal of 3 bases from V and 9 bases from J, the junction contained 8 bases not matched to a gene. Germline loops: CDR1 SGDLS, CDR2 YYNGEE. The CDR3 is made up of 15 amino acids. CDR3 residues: CASSAGTSGTEAQYF. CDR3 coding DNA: TGTGCCAGCAGCGCCGGGACTAGCGGGACTGAGGCCCAGTACTTC.

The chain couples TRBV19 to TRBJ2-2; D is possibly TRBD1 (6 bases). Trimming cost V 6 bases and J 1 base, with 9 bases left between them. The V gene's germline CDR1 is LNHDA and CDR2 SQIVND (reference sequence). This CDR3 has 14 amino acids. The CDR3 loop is CASSRGGNTGELFF. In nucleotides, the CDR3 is TGTGCCAGTAGCAGAGGGGGGAACACCGGGGAGCTGTTTTTT.

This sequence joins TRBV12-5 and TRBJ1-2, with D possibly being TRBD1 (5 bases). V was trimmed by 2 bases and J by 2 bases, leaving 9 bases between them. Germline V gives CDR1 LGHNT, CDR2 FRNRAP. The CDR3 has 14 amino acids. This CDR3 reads CASGLLDRNYGYTF. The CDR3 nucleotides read TGTGCTAGTGGTTTGCTCGACAGAAACTATGGCTACACCTTC.

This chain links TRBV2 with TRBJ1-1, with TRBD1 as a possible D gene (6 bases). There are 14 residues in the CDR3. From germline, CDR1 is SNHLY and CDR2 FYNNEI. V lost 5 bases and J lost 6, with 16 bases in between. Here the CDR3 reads CASSLQGVGAEAFF. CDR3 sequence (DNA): TGTGCCAGCAGTTTACAGGGAGTTGGTGCTGAAGCTTTCTTT. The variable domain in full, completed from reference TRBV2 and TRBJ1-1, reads EPEVTQTPSHQVTQMGQEVILRCVPISNHLYFYWYRQILGQKVEFLVSFYNNEISEKSEIFDDQFSVERPDGSNFTLKIRSTKLEDSAMYFCASSLQGVGAEAFFGQGTRLTVV.

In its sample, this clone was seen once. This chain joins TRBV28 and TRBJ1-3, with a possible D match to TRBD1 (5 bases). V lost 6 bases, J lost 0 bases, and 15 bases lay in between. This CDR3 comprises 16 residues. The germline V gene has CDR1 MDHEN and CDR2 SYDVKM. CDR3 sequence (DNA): TGTGCCAGCAGGGACACGCAGGTGTTCTCTGGAAACACCATATATTTT. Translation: CASRDTQVFSGNTIYF.

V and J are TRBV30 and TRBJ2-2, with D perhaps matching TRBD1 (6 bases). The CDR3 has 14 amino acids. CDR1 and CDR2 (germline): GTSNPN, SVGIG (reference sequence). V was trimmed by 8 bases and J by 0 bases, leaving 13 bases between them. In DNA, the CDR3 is TGTGCCCTGACCTGGACAGCGAACACCGGGGAGCTGTTTTTT. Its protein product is CALTWTANTGELFF. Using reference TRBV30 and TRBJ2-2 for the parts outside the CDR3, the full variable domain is SQTIHQWPATLVQPVGSPLSLECTVEGTSNPNLYWYRQAAGRGLQLLFYSVGIGQISSEVPQNLSASRPQDRQFILSSKKLLLSDSGFYLCALTWTANTGELFFGEGSRLTVL.

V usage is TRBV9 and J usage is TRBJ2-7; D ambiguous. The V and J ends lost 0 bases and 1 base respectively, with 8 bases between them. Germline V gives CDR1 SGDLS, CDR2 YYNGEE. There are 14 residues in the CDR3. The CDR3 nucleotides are TGTGCCAGCAGCGTAGACACAGTTTCCTACGAGCAGTACTTC. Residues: CASSVDTVSYEQYF.

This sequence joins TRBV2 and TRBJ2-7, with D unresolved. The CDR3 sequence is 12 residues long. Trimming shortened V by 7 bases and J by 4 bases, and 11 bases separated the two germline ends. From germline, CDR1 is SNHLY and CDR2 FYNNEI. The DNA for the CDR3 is TGTGCCAGCACCTTGACGCGGTACGAGCAGTACTTC. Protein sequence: CASTLTRYEQYF.

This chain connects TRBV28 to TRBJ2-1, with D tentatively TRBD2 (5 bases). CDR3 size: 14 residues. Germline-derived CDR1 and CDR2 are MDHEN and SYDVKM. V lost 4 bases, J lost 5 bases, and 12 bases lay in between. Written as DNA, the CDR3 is TGTGCCAGCAGTTCGCACCTCGGGGACAATGAGCAGTTCTTC. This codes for CASSSHLGDNEQFF. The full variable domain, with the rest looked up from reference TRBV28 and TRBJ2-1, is DVKVTQSSRYLVKRTGEKVFLECVQDMDHENMFWYRQDPGLGLRLIYFSYDVKMKEKGDIPEGYSVSREKKERFSLILESASTNQTSMYLCASSSHLGDNEQFFGPGTRLTVL.

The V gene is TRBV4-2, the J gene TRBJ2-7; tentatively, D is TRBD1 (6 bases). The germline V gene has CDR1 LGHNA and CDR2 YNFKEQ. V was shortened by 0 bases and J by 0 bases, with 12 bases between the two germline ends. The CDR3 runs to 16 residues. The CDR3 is CASSQDFGQISYEQYF. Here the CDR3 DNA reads TGTGCCAGCAGCCAAGATTTTGGACAGATCTCCTACGAGCAGTACTTC.

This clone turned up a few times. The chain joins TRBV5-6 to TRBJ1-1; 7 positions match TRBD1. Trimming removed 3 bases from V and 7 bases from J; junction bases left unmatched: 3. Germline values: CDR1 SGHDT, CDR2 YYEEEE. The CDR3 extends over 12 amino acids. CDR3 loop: CASSWDRYEAFF. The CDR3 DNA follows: TGTGCCAGCAGCTGGGACAGATATGAAGCTTTCTTT. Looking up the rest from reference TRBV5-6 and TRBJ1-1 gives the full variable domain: DAGVTQSPTHLIKTRGQQVTLRCSPKSGHDTVSWYQQALGQGPQFIFQYYEEEERQRGNFPDRFSGHQFPNYSSELNVNALLLGDSALYLCASSWDRYEAFFGQGTRLTVV.

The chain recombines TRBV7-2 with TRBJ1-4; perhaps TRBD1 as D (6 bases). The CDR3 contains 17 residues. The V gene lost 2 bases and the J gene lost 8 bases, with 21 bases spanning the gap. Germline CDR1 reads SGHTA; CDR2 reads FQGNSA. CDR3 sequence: CASSLRTGHETTEKLFF. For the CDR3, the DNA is TGTGCCAGCAGCTTAAGAACGGGACACGAGACGACCGAAAAACTGTTTTTT.